This T cell receptor (beta chain) came from a study of Graves' ophthalmopathy and Graves' hyperthyroidism. Amplifying from RNA transcripts, the study obtained TCR beta CDR3 regions. First-round RT-PCR relied on HTBI primers, and a second-round multiplex PCR came next. TCRdb redid the calling of the multiplex PCR reads with MiXCR, one entry per CDR3 protein. Of some 410,000 distinct CDR3 sequences listed, roughly 21% are singletons. Findings and caveats of the study: The authors also found most expanded thyroid clonotypes above 0.001 frequency in blood. Ophthalmopathy cases were distinguished from stable hyperthyroidism by a 13-signature model, reaching around 88% sensitivity and 81.08% specificity.

Diagnosis was based on clinical symptoms, serum thyroxine, TRAb, thyroid ultrasound and orbital computed tomography. The starting material, about 9.9 ml of fresh peripheral blood, provided the PBMCs. The CDR3 totals 16 residues. V shed 1 base and J 9 bases; nucleotides not matched to a gene: 11. Per germline, CDR1 SGHAT and CDR2 FQNNGV. Notes on this clonotype: Its target is unknown.

The rearrangement links TRBV11-2 to TRBJ2-4; 8 bases are a match to TRBD1. The clonotype originates from a woman younger than 30 with stable Graves' hyperthyroidism. The sequenced sample consisted of peripheral blood. This CDR3 is CASSLAGQGAGGIQYF. CDR3 nucleotide sequence: TGTGCCAGCAGCTTAGCGGGGCAGGGGGCTGGTGGCATTCAGTACTTC.